This T cell receptor (beta chain) was identified during a study of CD8 T cells in Susac syndrome (dated 2019 in TCRdb). Study-level background: Repertoire sequencing was used to test whether CD8+ T cell activation and differentiation in Susac syndrome was antigen driven.

Between the V and J ends, shortened by 3 bases and 3 bases respectively, the junction contains 8 bases. Reading from cysteine to phenylalanine, the CDR3 counts 13 amino acids. The CDR3 DNA has 39 bases and is translated from base 1. CDR1 and CDR2, looked up from the germline V gene, are SNHLY and FYNNEI. With regard to this clonotype: Its binding antigen is unknown. Per-nucleotide qualities are absent, and no much larger clonotype sits a single base away.

The paper's findings and limits, for the study overall: The TCR sequencing and HLA analysis was acknowledged to have included a relatively small number of individuals.

Peripheral blood CD8+ and CD4+ T cells from healthy donors, Susac syndrome patients and multiple sclerosis patients were profiled by high-throughput TCR beta sequencing. The healthy donors served as controls matched for age and sex. Bulk CD8+ and CD4+ T cells were purified magnetically by negative isolation, whereas CD8+ TEMRA cells were enriched by FACS. Blood was collected in EDTA tubes and processed within 24 hours, with PBMCs isolated through density gradient centrifugation. PBMCs destined for TCR sequencing were cryopreserved in liquid nitrogen and later thawed in a 37 °C water bath. Purity of sorted or isolated CD4+, CD8+ and CD8+ TEMRA cells was at least 90%. RNA was extracted with the RNeasy kit and about 0.45 to 1 ug was reverse transcribed using random hexamers. The immunoSEQ multiplex PCR assay, which covers 54 Vbeta and 13 Jbeta segments, was used to amplify TCR beta CDR3 regions. Bias from PCR amplification was corrected by using a synthetic template baseline for primer optimization and for computational correction. Turning to the authors' computational methods: Reads were annotated to V, D and J genes per IMGT and analyzed with immunoSEQ Analyzer, keeping only productive sequences. Clonality was computed as one minus Shannon entropy normalized by log2 of the number of productive unique sequences. For each patient and control, public and private clones were evaluated within the 100 most prevalent clones. Clones were defined as Susac-specific when absent from the healthy and MS cohorts, from about a thousand published viral clones and from other ImmuneACCESS disease sequences. In TCRdb, the public reads were trimmed at Q25 with fastp and aligned with MiXCR, with productive beta chains retained. For every CDR3 protein sequence, its rows merge into one entry that carries the most common genes and DNA. TCRdb, not the original authors, processed these V and J calls. Counted in this sample were some 120,000 distinct CDR3 sequences; 94% of them appeared once. The ten most abundant clones make up approximately 0.1% of the sample.

The chain links TRBV2 with TRBJ1-1; D gene: possibly TRBD1, on 6 matching bases. This clonotype was obtained from a human donor in good health. Sequencing was carried out using CD4+ T cells from PBMCs. The nucleotides are TGTGCCAGCAGTGAGGCAGGGGACACTGAAGCTTTCTTT. It translates to CASSEAGDTEAFF.